The sequence of this TCR beta chain was determined in a study of tumor-infiltrating lymphocytes in primary liver carcinoma. General observations from the study: Tumor-adjacent and tumor-blood pairs showed less overlap than tumor region pairs.

Per germline, CDR1 MNHNY and CDR2 SVGAGI (reference sequence). The CDR3 sequence is 14 residues long. Points on this clonotype: Its cognate antigen is unknown. One junction end does not reproduce the germline sequence, and a read error may be involved.

Co-extracted RNA and DNA came from approximately 20-30 mg of unsorted bulk tissue. The template, about 500 ng total RNA, yielded TCR beta cDNA made with a constant-region primer. Nested multiplex PCR, run for three rounds with slightly modified ARM-PCR, yielded TCR beta libraries. The opening two PCR rounds, around 9 cycles each, paired TRBV1-TRBV30 forward primers with a C-beta reverse primer. MiXCR was run by TCRdb on the multiplex PCR reads, yielding one entry per CDR3 protein. The repertoire holds 100,000 to 150,000 distinct CDR3 sequences, 64% seen once, with roughly 8% in the top ten. The sample taken for sequencing was liver tumor tissue from sampling region 3. Subset of the sample: tumor region T3, left-lateral pole. The rearrangement joins TRBV6-6 to TRBJ1-1, with a weak D call TRBD1 (6 bases). This sequence was found in a woman aged 55 to 70 with primary liver carcinoma and hepatitis B virus infection. The CDR3: CPSTRGQTNTEAFF. CDR3 sequence (DNA): TGTCCCAGCACCAGGGGACAAACGAATACTGAAGCTTTCTTT.